This T cell receptor beta chain was observed in a study of response to subunit inactivated influenza vaccine. Each CDR3 protein gets one entry after TCRdb re-called the RT-PCR reads with MiXCR. Here the sample spans under 850,000 distinct CDR3 sequences, about 18% being singletons. The germline V and J ends were trimmed by 0 bases and 2 bases, with 14 bases remaining between them. Germline V CDR1 and CDR2: SGHAT, FQNNGV. This CDR3 is 16 amino acids long. The sample in question was PBMCs from blood, obtained less than 6 days after vaccination. The chain uses TRBV11-2 and TRBJ2-7; tentatively, D is TRBD2 (7 bases). The TCR comes from a man aged 45-65 years who received an inactivated influenza vaccine. The CDR3: CASSLDVGGAAYEQYF. The CDR3 DNA is TGTGCCAGCAGCTTAGATGTGGGGGGGGCGGCCTACGAGCAGTACTTC.